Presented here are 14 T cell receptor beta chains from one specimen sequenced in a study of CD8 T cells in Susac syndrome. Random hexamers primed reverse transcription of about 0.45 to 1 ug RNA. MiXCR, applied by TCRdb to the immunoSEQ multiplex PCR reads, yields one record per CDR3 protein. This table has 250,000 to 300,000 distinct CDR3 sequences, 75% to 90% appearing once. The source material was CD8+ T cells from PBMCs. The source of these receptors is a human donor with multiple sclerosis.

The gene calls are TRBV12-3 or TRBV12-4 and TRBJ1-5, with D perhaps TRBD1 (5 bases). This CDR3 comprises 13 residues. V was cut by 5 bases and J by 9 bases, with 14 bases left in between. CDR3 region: CASSHGTIWPQHF. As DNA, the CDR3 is TGTGCCAGCAGTCACGGGACGATCTGGCCCCAGCATTTT.

The CDR3 is CAIRFSKPDRPNTEAFF. The CDR3 DNA reads TGTGCCATCAGATTTTCTAAACCGGACAGACCGAACACTGAAGCTTTCTTT. V and J are TRBV10-3 and TRBJ1-1; tentative D call: TRBD1 (6 bases). Germline V gene sequence: CDR1 ENHRY, CDR2 SYGVKD. The V and J ends lost 6 bases and 1 base respectively, with 21 bases between them. The CDR3 has 17 residues.

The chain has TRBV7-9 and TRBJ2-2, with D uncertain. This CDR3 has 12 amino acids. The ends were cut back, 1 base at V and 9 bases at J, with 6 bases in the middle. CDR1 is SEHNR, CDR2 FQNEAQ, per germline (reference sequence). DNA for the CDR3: TGTGCCAGCAGCTTAGGGGATAGGGAGCTGTTTTTT. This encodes CASSLGDRELFF.

The CDR3 is CASSQDSWPPAGDTQYF. The CDR3 DNA is TGTGCCAGCAGCCAAGATAGTTGGCCACCGGCAGGAGATACGCAGTATTTT. J is TRBJ2-3 and V is TRBV3-1; D gene unclear. Looked up from germline, CDR1 is LGHDT and CDR2 is YNNKEL (reference sequence). Trimming shortened V by 0 bases and J by 5 bases, and 18 bases separated the two germline ends. CDR3 length equals 17 residues.

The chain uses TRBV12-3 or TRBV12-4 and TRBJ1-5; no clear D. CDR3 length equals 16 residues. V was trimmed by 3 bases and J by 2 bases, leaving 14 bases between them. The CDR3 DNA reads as TGTGCCAGCAGTTTTTCTCGGGGTTTCGGCAATCAGCCCCAGCATTTT. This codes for CASSFSRGFGNQPQHF.

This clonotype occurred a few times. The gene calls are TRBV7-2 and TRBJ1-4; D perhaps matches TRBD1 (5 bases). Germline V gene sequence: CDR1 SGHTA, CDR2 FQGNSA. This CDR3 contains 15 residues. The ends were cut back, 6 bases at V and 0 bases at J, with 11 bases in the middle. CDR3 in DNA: TGTGCCAGCAGTCTAACAGGAGCAACTAATGAAAAACTGTTTTTT. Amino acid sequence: CASSLTGATNEKLFF. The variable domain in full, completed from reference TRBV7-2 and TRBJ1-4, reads GAGVSQSPSNKVTEKGKDVELRCDPISGHTALYWYRQSLGQGLEFLIYFQGNSAPDKSGLPSDRFSAERTGGSVSTLTIQRTQQEDSAVYLCASSLTGATNEKLFFGSGTQLSVL.

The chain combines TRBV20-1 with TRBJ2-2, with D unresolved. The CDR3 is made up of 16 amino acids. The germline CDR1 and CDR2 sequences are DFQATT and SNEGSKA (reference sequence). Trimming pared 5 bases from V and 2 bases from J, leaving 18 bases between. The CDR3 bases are TGCAGTGCTCCCCCGGTTTTGGCCCTCAACACCGGGGAGCTGTTTTTT. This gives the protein CSAPPVLALNTGELFF.

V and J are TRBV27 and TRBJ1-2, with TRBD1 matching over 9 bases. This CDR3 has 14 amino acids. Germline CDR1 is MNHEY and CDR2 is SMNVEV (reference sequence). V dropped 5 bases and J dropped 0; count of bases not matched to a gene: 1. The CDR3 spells CASSRDRANYGYTF. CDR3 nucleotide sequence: TGTGCCAGCAGTAGGGACAGGGCTAACTATGGCTACACCTTC.

The CDR3 sequence is CASSRLGQGQNTEAFF. The CDR3 DNA sequence: TGTGCCAGCAGCCGTCTCGGACAGGGGCAGAACACTGAAGCTTTCTTT. This chain links TRBV7-6 with TRBJ1-1; 9 bases fit TRBD1. V lost 5 bases, J lost 1 base, and 8 bases stayed unmatched. The CDR3 length is 16 residues. Germline loops: CDR1 SGHVS, CDR2 FNYEAQ.

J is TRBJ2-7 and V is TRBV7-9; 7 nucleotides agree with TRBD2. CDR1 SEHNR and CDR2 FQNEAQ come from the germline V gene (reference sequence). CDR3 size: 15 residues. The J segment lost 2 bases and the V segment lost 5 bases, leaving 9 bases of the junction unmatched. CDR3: CASSLGTTPPYEQYF. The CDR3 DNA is TGTGCCAGCAGCCTCGGGACTACCCCTCCCTACGAGCAGTACTTC.

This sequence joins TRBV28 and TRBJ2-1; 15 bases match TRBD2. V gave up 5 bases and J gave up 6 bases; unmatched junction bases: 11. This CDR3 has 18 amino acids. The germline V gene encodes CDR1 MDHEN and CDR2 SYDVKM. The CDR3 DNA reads TGTGCCAGCAGTCCAGGACTAGCGGGAGGGCCTAGGGGCAATGAGCAGTTCTTC. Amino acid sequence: CASSPGLAGGPRGNEQFF.

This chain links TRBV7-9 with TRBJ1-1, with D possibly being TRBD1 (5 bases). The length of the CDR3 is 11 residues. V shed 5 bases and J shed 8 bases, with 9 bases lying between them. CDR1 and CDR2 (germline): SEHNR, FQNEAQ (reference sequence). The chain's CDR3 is CASSPGREAFF. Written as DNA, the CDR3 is TGTGCCAGCAGCCCGGGACGCGAAGCTTTCTTT.

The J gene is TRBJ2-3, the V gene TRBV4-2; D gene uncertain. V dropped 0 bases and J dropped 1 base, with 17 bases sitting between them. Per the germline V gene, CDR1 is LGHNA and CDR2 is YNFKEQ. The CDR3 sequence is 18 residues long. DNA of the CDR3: TGTGCCAGCAGCCAAGATGAAACTGGCACGGTCCGCACAGATACGCAGTATTTT. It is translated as CASSQDETGTVRTDTQYF.

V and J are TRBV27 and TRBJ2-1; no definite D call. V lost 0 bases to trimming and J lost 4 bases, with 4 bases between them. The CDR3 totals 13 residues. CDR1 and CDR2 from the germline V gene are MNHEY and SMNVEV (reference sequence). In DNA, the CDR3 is TGTGCCAGCAGTTTATCCCCTTACAATGAGCAGTTCTTC. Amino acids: CASSLSPYNEQFF.